One sample yielded the 27 T cell receptor beta chains listed below, sequenced in a study of T cells in Graves' hyperthyroidism and ophthalmopathy. Amplified regions were TCR beta CDR3 sequences from RNA transcripts. With the HTBI primer set, the TCR CDR3 went through a first round of RT-PCR. TCRdb itself ran the multiplex PCR reads through MiXCR, one entry per CDR3 protein. The sample lists hundreds of thousands of distinct CDR3 sequences; around 38% were seen once. Input material: blood. All receptors derive from a young man with Graves' hyperthyroidism.

This chain uses TRBV10-3 with TRBJ1-2, with D perhaps TRBD1 (5 bases). Germline V CDR1 and CDR2: ENHRY, SYGVKD. V was shortened by 3 bases and J by 3 bases, with 11 bases between the two germline ends. The CDR3 consists of 14 residues. CDR3: CAISDRDGDYGYTF. The CDR3, as DNA: TGTGCCATCAGTGACAGGGATGGCGACTATGGCTACACCTTC.

This clonotype turned up a few times. V is TRBV6-5 and J is TRBJ1-1; D ambiguous. V was pared by 7 bases and J by 5 bases, with 14 bases between. The germline gives CDR1 MNHEY, CDR2 SVGAGI. The CDR3 covers 13 residues. The CDR3 loop is CASTLGYMTEAFF. The CDR3 DNA follows: TGTGCCAGCACCCTGGGGTATATGACTGAAGCTTTCTTT.

The chain uses TRBV20-1 and TRBJ2-2, with 9 bases fitting TRBD2. Trimming removed 6 bases from V and 5 bases from J; junction bases left unmatched: 7. The germline CDR1 and CDR2 sequences are DFQATT and SNEGSKA (reference sequence). CDR3 length: 14 residues. CDR3 bases: TGCAGTGCAACCGGGACTAGCATGACCGGGGAGCTGTTTTTT. It yields the protein CSATGTSMTGELFF.

V usage is TRBV29-1 and J usage is TRBJ2-7; maybe TRBD2 (6 bases). There are 13 residues in the CDR3. Deletions cut 4 bases from V and 7 bases from J, with 17 bases between. Germline V gene data show CDR1 as SQVTM and CDR2 as ANQGSEA. In DNA, the CDR3 is TGCAGCGTTGCATGGGGGAGGACCGGGGAGCAGTACTTC. It codes for CSVAWGRTGEQYF.

This clonotype was seen a handful of times. The chain employs TRBV5-1 and TRBJ1-4; D remains ambiguous. CDR1 SGHRS and CDR2 YFSETQ come from the germline V gene. Trimming pared 2 bases from V and 7 bases from J, leaving 12 bases between. The CDR3 spans 14 residues. The CDR3 bases are TGCGCCAGCAGCTTTGGCCAGACGGGTGAAAAACTGTTTTTT. Protein sequence: CASSFGQTGEKLFF.

Only a few counts were recorded for this clonotype. The V call is TRBV11-2, the J call TRBJ2-7, with D unclear. Looked up from germline, CDR1 is SGHAT and CDR2 is FQNNGV. The V end lost 0 bases, the J end lost 9 bases, and 9 bases lay between the germline ends. This CDR3 has 12 amino acids. The chain's CDR3 is CASSLEGIGQYF. CDR3 DNA sequence: TGTGCCAGCAGCTTAGAAGGTATCGGGCAGTACTTC. Combining the CDR3 with reference TRBV11-2 and TRBJ2-7 gives the whole variable domain EAGVAQSPRYKIIEKRQSVAFWCNPISGHATLYWYQQILGQGPKLLIQFQNNGVVDDSQLPKDRFSAERLKGVDSTLKIQPAKLEDSAVYLCASSLEGIGQYFGPGTRLTVT.

At least ten counts were recorded for this clonotype. The chain employs TRBV20-1 and TRBJ2-7; no clear D. CDR3 length equals 11 residues. The germline CDR1 and CDR2 sequences are DFQATT and SNEGSKA (reference sequence). The V gene lost 6 bases and the J gene lost 0 bases, with 6 bases spanning the gap. CDR3 residues: CSAAFSYEQYF. The CDR3 DNA reads as TGCAGTGCCGCCTTCTCCTACGAGCAGTACTTC.

This clonotype was recorded a few times. V gene TRBV9 combines with J gene TRBJ2-6; no clear D. CDR1 SGDLS and CDR2 YYNGEE come from the germline V gene. The CDR3 is 16 residues long. The ends were cut back, 4 bases at V and 0 bases at J, with 11 bases in the middle. The CDR3 sequence: CASSINQISGANVLTF. In DNA form, the CDR3 reads TGTGCCAGCAGCATTAATCAAATCTCTGGGGCCAACGTCCTGACTTTC.

This clonotype appeared a few times. J is TRBJ1-5 and V is TRBV19; D call uncertain. V lost 11 bases, J lost 6 bases, and 17 bases lay in between. This CDR3 comprises 13 residues. Looked up from germline, CDR1 is LNHDA and CDR2 is SQIVND (reference sequence). In DNA form, the CDR3 reads TGTGCCTCGGATGGGGAAGGGAGTCAGCCCCAGCATTTT. It is translated as CASDGEGSQPQHF.

J is TRBJ1-5 and V is TRBV29-1; possibly TRBD1 for D (6 bases). Germline V CDR1 and CDR2: SQVTM, ANQGSEA. This CDR3 has 13 amino acids. Trimming removed 8 bases from V and 6 bases from J, with 17 bases in between. CDR3 residues: CSTATGSSQPQHF. The CDR3 DNA reads as TGCAGCACCGCTACAGGGAGTTCTCAGCCCCAGCATTTT.

This clonotype was recorded many times. The chain uses TRBV10-2 and TRBJ1-4; a possible D gene is TRBD1 (5 bases). Germline-derived CDR1 and CDR2 are WSHSY and SAAADI. V gave up 7 bases and J gave up 8 bases, with 8 bases separating them. CDR3 length: 11 residues. The CDR3 sequence: CASKGAEKLFF. The CDR3 nucleotides read TGCGCCAGCAAAGGGGCCGAAAAACTGTTTTTT.

This clonotype has a count of ten or more. The rearrangement joins TRBV7-9 to TRBJ1-6, with D possibly being TRBD1 (5 bases). Germline V gene sequence: CDR1 SEHNR, CDR2 FQNEAQ (reference sequence). This CDR3 is 15 amino acids long. The V end was cut by 1 base, the J end by 6 bases, with 10 bases between. CDR3 DNA sequence: TGTGCCAGCAGCTTAGGGGGCCAGCTTAATTCACCCCTCCACTTT. Translating gives CASSLGGQLNSPLHF.

A remark on this clonotype: One base away lies a much larger clone, so this may be a sequencing read error. The CDR3: CASSLEGRRGEQYF. CDR3 in DNA: TGTGCCAGCAGCTTAGAAGGCAGGAGAGGCGAGCAGTACTTC. The chain links TRBV7-4 to TRBJ2-7, with unresolved D. CDR1 and CDR2 (germline): SGHVT, SQSDAQ. V dropped 1 base and J dropped 6 bases, with 13 bases sitting between them. This CDR3 spans 14 amino acids.

As for this clonotype: A read error may explain this, as a much larger clone is one base away. No conserved phenylalanine or tryptophan ends this CDR3, so it is likely a read error. The chain combines TRBV7-8 with TRBJ1-1, with D uncertain. The length of the CDR3 is 13 residues. Germline V gives CDR1 SGHVS, CDR2 FQNEAQ. The V gene lost 5 bases and the J gene lost 1 base, with 8 bases spanning the gap. The CDR3 region has the DNA TGTGCCAGCAGCACCCGGGGGAACACTGAAGCTTTCATT. Protein: CASSTRGNTEAFI.

This clonotype was found many times. The CDR3 DNA follows: TGTGCCAGCGGCCCACAGGGGGCGGAGGGCTACACCTTC. Translation: CASGPQGAEGYTF. The V call is TRBV2, the J call TRBJ1-2, with TRBD1 matching over 9 bases. With 8 bases clipped from V and 8 bases from J, the junction kept 9 bases outside the gene matches. The CDR3 length is 13 residues. Looked up from germline, CDR1 is SNHLY and CDR2 is FYNNEI.

The chain uses TRBV4-1 and TRBJ1-5; TRBD1 matches at 9 bases. CDR1 is MGHRA, CDR2 YSYEKL, per germline. The junction had 3 bases not matched to a gene; V was cut back by 1 base and J by 5 bases. The CDR3 sequence is 15 residues long. The CDR3 region is CASSQGTGVHQPQHF. CDR3 nucleotides: TGCGCCAGCAGCCAAGGGACAGGGGTGCATCAGCCCCAGCATTTT.

In its sample, this clonotype was seen many times. DNA of the CDR3: TGTGCCAGCAGCCCAACGGGCCAAAGGGACCAGTACTTC. Its protein product is CASSPTGQRDQYF. This chain links TRBV7-2 with TRBJ2-5; D gene unclear. The germline V and J ends were trimmed by 5 bases and 10 bases, with 17 bases remaining between them. This CDR3 region has 13 residues. Germline-derived CDR1 and CDR2 are SGHTA and FQGNSA.

This chain joins TRBV6-5 and TRBJ1-1; 7 bases line up with TRBD1. With V trimmed by 2 bases and J by 0 bases, 3 bases remained unmatched. CDR3 length: 15 residues. The germline V gene encodes CDR1 MNHEY and CDR2 SVGAGI. The CDR3 DNA reads TGTGCCAGCAGTTACGGGACAGCTATGAACACTGAAGCTTTCTTT. Protein product: CASSYGTAMNTEAFF.

This clonotype was seen only once. DNA of the CDR3: TGCAGTGCAGCGGAAGAGACCCAGTACTTC. Translating it yields CSAAEETQYF. V usage is TRBV20-1 and J usage is TRBJ2-5, with D possibly matching TRBD2 (5 bases). Trimming took 6 bases from V and 3 from J, leaving 5 bases between them. The CDR3 sequence is 10 residues long. Germline lookup yields CDR1 DFQATT and CDR2 SNEGSKA (reference sequence).

This chain links TRBV6-5 with TRBJ2-6; weak D call: TRBD2 (6 bases). The CDR3 is made up of 15 amino acids. The ends were cut back, 4 bases at V and 4 bases at J, with 11 bases in the middle. Looked up from germline, CDR1 is MNHEY and CDR2 is SVGAGI. This chain's CDR3 is CASSWGGTGANVLTF. CDR3 DNA: TGTGCCAGCAGTTGGGGCGGGACCGGGGCCAACGTCCTGACTTTC.

This clonotype has a handful of counts. V gene TRBV29-1 combines with J gene TRBJ2-3; a possible D gene is TRBD1 (5 bases). Trimming took 5 bases from V and 1 from J, leaving 7 bases between them. Germline V gene data show CDR1 as SQVTM and CDR2 as ANQGSEA. The CDR3 covers 12 residues. The CDR3 is CSVIGGTDTQYF. Written as DNA, the CDR3 is TGCAGCGTTATAGGGGGCACAGATACGCAGTATTTT.

In this sample, this clonotype turned up many times. This chain uses TRBV7-9 with TRBJ1-3, with D uncertain. CDR1 and CDR2 from the germline V gene are SEHNR and FQNEAQ (reference sequence). V lost 4 bases, J lost 7 bases, and 11 bases lay in between. The CDR3 loop spans 13 amino acids. CDR3 sequence: CASSYAPWNTIYF. The CDR3 nucleotides are TGTGCCAGCAGCTATGCGCCTTGGAACACCATATATTTT.

This clonotype was recorded at least ten times. The gene calls are TRBV7-9 and TRBJ1-2; D is ambiguous. The V gene's germline CDR1 is SEHNR and CDR2 FQNEAQ (reference sequence). V lost 1 base and J 5 bases, leaving 11 bases between the germline ends. The CDR3 contains 14 residues. For the CDR3, the DNA is TGTGCCAGCAGCTTAGTAGGGATTGGATATGGCTACACCTTC. It yields the protein CASSLVGIGYGYTF. The whole variable domain, filled in from reference TRBV7-9 and TRBJ1-2, reads DTGVSQNPRHKITKRGQNVTFRCDPISEHNRLYWYRQTLGQGPEFLTYFQNEAQLEKSRLLSDRFSAERPKGSFSTLEIQRTEQGDSAMYLCASSLVGIGYGYTFGSGTRLTVV.

About this clonotype: The junction and the germline gene differ at one end; a read error may be behind it. V is TRBV7-9 and J is TRBJ2-2, with 7 nucleotides matching TRBD2. The germline V gene has CDR1 SEHNR and CDR2 FQNEAQ (reference sequence). The CDR3 sequence is 17 residues long. CDR3 sequence reads: CASSFTSTGGLTGELFF. In DNA form, the CDR3 reads TGCGCCAGCAGCTTTACCTCTACGGGGGGTCTTACCGGGGAGCTGTTTTTT.

This clonotype came up once. A single base separates this from a much larger clone, so it may be a read error. The CDR3 does not close with the conserved phenylalanine or tryptophan, likely indicating a read error. The V call is TRBV5-1, the J call TRBJ1-2; D not resolved. CDR1 SGHRS and CDR2 YFSETQ come from the germline V gene. Trimming left V 4 bases short and J 3 bases short, with 10 bases between. This CDR3 contains 13 residues. The CDR3 DNA sequence: TGCGCCAGCAGCGAGGACGGCGACTATGGCTACACCTTA. Translated: CASSEDGDYGYTL.

This chain uses TRBV5-1 with TRBJ2-7; no definite D call. V shed 7 bases and J shed 6 bases, with 5 bases lying between them. The CDR3 sequence is 9 residues long. Germline V gene lookup returns CDR1 SGHRS and CDR2 YFSETQ. The CDR3 coding sequence is TGCGCCAGCCGATTCGAGCAGTACTTC. It yields the protein CASRFEQYF.

There are many counts of this clonotype. V is TRBV6-4 and J is TRBJ2-7; D is unresolved. This CDR3 has 9 residues. Trimming stripped 7 bases from V and 6 bases from J, with 4 bases between. The germline V gene has CDR1 MRHNA and CDR2 SNTAGT. The CDR3: CASTVEQYF. The CDR3 DNA reads as TGTGCCAGCACGGTCGAGCAGTACTTC.